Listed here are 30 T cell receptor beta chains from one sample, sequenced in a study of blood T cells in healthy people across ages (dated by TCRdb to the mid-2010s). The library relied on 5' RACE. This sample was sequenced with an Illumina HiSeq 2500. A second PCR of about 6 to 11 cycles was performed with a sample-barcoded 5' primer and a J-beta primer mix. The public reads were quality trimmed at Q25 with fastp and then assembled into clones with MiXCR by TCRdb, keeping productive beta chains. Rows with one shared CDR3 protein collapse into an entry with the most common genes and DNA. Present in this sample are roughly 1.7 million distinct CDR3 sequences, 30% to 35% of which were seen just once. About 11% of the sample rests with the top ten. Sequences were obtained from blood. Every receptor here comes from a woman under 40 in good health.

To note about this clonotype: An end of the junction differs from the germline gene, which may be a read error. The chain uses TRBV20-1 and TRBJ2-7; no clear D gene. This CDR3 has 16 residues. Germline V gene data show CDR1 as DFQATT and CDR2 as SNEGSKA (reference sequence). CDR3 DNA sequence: TGCAGTGCTAGGGCTTTCCCGGGCTCTGTAACCTACGAGCAGGACTTC. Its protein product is CSARAFPGSVTYEQDF.

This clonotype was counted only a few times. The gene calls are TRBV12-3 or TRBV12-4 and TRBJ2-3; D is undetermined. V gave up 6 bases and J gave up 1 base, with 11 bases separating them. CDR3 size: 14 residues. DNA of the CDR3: TGTGCCAGCAGAGATAGCTGGGGCACAGATACGCAGTATTTT. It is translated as CASRDSWGTDTQYF.

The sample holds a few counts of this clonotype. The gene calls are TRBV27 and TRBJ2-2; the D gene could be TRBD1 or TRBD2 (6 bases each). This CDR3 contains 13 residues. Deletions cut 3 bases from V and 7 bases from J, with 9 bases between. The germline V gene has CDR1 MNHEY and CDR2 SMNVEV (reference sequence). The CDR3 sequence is CASSLGGDGELFF. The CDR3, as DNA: TGTGCCAGCAGTTTGGGGGGCGACGGGGAGCTGTTTTTT.

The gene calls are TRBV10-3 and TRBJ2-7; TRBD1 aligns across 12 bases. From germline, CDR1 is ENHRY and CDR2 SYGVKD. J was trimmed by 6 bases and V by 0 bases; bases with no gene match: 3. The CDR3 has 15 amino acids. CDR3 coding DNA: TGTGCCATCAGTGAGTCCCGGGACAGGGGGCGCGAGCAGTACTTC. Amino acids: CAISESRDRGREQYF.

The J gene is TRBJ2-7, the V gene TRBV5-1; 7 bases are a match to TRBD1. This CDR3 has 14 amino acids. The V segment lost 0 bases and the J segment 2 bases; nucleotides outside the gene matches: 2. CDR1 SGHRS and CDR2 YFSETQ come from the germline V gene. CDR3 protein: CASSLDGTAYEQYF. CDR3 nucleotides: TGCGCCAGCAGCTTGGACGGGACAGCCTACGAGCAGTACTTC.

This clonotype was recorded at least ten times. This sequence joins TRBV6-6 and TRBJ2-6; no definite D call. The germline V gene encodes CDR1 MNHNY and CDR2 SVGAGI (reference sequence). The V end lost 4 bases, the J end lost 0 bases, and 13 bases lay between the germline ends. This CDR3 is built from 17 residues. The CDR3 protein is CASSLPDVSSGANVLTF. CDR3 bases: TGTGCCAGCAGTTTGCCTGACGTTTCCTCTGGGGCCAACGTCCTGACTTTC.

CDR3 nucleotide sequence: TGTGCCAGCAGCCGGAGCCTCCCCCCAGGGGATGAGCAGTTCTTC. This encodes CASSRSLPPGDEQFF. The genes are TRBV12-3 or TRBV12-4 and TRBJ2-1; D possibly corresponds to TRBD1 (6 bases). Trimming left V 6 bases short and J 8 bases short, with 20 bases between. The CDR3 spans 15 residues.

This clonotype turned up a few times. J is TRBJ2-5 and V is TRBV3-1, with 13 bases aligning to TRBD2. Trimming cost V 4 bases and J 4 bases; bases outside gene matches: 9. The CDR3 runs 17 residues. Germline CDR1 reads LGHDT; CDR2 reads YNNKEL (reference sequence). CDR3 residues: CASSPQWTSGSLETQYF. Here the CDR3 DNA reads TGTGCCAGCAGCCCGCAATGGACTAGCGGGAGTCTAGAGACCCAGTACTTC.

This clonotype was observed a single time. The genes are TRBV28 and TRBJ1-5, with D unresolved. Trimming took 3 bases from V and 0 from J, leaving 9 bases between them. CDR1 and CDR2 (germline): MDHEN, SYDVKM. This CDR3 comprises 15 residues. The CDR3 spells CASSFSQYSNQPQHF. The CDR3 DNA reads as TGTGCCAGCAGTTTCAGCCAGTATAGCAATCAGCCCCAGCATTTT.

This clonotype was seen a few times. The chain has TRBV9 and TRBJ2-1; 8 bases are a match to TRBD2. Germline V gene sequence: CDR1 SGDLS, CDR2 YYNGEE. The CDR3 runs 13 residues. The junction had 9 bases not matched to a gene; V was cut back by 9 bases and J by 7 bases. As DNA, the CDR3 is TGTGCCACCAGTAGCGGGACGGCTAATGAGCAGTTCTTC. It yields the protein CATSSGTANEQFF.

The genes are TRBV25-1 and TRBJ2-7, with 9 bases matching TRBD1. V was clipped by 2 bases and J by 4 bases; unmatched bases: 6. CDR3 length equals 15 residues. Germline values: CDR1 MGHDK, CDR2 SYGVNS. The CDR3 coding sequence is TGTGCCAGCAGTGAAGGGACAGGGAGAAGGTACGAGCAGTACTTC. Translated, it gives CASSEGTGRRYEQYF.

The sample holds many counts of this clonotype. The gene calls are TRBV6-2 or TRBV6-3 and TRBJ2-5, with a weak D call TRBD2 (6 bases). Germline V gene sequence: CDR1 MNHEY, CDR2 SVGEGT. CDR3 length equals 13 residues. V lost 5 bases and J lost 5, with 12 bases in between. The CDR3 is CASSTSRRETQYF. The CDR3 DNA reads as TGTGCCAGCAGTACTAGCAGGCGGGAGACCCAGTACTTC.

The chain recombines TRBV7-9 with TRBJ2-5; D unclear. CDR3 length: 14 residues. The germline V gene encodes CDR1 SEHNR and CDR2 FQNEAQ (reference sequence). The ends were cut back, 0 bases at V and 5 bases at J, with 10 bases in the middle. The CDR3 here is CASSLAGPWETQYF. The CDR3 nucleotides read TGTGCCAGCAGCTTAGCTGGGCCGTGGGAGACCCAGTACTTC.

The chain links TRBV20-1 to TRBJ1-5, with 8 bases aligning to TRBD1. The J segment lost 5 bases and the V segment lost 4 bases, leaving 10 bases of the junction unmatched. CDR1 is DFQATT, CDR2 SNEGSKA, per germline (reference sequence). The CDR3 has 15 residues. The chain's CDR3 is CSATISGGWHQPQHF. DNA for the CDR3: TGCAGTGCTACAATTTCAGGGGGCTGGCATCAGCCCCAGCATTTT.

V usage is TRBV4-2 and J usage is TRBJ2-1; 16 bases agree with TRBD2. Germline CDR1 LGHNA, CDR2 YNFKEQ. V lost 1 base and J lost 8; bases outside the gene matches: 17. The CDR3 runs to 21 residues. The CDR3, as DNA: TGTGCCAGCAGCCAAGCCGCCACCGGGACTAGCGGGAGGGCCGGTGTGGATGAGCAGTTCTTC. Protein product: CASSQAATGTSGRAGVDEQFF.

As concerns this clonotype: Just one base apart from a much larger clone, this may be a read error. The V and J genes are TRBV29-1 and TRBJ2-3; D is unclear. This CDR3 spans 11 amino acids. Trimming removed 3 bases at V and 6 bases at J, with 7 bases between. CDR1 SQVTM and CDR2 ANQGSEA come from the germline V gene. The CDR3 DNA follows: TGCAGCGTTGAGGTCGTGGATACGCAGTATTTT. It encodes CSVEVVDTQYF.

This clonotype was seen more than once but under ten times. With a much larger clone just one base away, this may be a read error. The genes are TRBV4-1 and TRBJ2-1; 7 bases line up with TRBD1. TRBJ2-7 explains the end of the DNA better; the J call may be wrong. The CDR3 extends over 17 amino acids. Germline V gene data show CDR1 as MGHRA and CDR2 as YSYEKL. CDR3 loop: CASSQARQGSSYNEQYF. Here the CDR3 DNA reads TGCGCCAGCAGCCAGGCCCGACAGGGAAGCTCCTACAATGAGCAGTACTTC.

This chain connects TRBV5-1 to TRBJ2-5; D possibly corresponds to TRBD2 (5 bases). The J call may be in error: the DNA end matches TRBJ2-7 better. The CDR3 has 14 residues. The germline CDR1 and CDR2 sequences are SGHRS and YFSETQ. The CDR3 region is CASSLAGISVEQYF. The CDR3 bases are TGCGCCAGCAGCTTGGCCGGGATATCGGTCGAGCAGTACTTC.

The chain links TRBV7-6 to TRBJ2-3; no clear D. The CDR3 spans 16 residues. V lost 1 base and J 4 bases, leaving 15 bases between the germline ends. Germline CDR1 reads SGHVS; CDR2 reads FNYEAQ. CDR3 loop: CASSLVPSSGADTQYF. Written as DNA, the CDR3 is TGTGCCAGCAGCTTAGTTCCGAGCTCGGGCGCAGATACGCAGTATTTT.

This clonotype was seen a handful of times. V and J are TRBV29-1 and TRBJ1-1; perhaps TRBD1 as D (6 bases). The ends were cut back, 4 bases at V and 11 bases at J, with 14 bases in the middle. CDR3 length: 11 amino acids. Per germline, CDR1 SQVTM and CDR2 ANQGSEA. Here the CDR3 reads CSVAQGQNAFF. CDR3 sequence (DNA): TGCAGCGTTGCGCAGGGGCAGAATGCTTTCTTT.

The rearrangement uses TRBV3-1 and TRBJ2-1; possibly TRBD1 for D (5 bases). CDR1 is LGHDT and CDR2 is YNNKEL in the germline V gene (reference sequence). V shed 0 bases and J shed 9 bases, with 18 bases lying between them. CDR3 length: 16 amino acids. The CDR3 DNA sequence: TGTGCCAGCAGCCAAGATGGGGCCTACCCCCTCCGTGAGCAGTTCTTC. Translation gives CASSQDGAYPLREQFF.

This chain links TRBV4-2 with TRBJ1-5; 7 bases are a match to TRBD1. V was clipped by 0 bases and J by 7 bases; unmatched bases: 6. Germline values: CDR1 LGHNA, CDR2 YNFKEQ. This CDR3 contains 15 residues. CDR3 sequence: CASSQDWEGAQPQHF. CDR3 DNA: TGTGCCAGCAGCCAAGATTGGGAGGGGGCCCAGCCCCAGCATTTT.

The CDR3 sequence is CSGQGMRETQYF. The CDR3 DNA reads TGCAGCGGTCAGGGGATGAGGGAGACCCAGTACTTC. The chain has TRBV20-1 and TRBJ2-5; D might be TRBD1 (6 bases). The CDR3 runs to 12 residues. Germline V gene data show CDR1 as DFQATT and CDR2 as SNEGSKA (reference sequence).

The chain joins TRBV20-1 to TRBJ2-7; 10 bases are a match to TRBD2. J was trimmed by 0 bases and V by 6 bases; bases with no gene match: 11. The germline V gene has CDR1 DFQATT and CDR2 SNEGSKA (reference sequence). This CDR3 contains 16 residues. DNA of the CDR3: TGCAGTGCCATGCACGATAGCGGGAGGCCCTCCTACGAGCAGTACTTC. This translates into CSAMHDSGRPSYEQYF.

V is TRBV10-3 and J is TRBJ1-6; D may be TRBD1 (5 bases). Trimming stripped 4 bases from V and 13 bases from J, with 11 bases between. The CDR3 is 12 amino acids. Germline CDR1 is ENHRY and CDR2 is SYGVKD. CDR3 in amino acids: CAISGGLAPLHF. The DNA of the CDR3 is TGTGCCATCAGTGGGGGGTTGGCTCCCCTCCACTTT.

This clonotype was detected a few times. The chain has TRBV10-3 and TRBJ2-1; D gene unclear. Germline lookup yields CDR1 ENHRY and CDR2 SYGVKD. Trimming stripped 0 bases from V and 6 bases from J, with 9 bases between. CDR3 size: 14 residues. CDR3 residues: CAISESATGNEQFF. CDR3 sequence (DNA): TGTGCCATCAGTGAGTCGGCTACGGGCAATGAGCAGTTCTTC.

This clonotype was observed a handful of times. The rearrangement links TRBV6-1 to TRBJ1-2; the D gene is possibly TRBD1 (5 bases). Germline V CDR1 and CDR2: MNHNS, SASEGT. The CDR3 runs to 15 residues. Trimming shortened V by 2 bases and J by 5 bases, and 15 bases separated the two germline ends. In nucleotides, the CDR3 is TGTGCCAGCAGTGAACCTGGGGGAAGTAGGTATGGCTACACCTTC. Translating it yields CASSEPGGSRYGYTF.

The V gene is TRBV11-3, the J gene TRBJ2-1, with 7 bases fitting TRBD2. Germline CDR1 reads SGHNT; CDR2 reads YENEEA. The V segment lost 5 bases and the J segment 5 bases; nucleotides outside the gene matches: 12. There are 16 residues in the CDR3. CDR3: CASSPDGSGTNNEQFF. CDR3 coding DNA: TGTGCCAGCAGCCCGGATGGGAGCGGGACGAACAATGAGCAGTTCTTC.

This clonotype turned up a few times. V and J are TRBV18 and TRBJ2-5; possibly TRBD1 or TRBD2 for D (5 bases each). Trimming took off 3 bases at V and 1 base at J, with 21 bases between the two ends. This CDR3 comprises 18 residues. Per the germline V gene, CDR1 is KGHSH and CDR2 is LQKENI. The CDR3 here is CASSPLPQTADAQETQYF. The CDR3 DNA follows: TGTGCCAGCTCACCCCTCCCCCAGACAGCGGACGCCCAAGAGACCCAGTACTTC.

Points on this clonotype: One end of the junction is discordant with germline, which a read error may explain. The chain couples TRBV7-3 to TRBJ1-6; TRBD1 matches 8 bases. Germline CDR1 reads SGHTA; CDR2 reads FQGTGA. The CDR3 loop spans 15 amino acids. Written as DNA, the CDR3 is TGTGCCAGCGGCTTATCTGGACAGGGCGGTTCACCCCGCCACTTT. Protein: CASGLSGQGGSPRHF.